This T cell receptor beta chain was recorded in a study of blood T cell repertoires in COVID-19. The wider study: Acute and convalescent COVID-19 specimens originated in the United States, Italy and Spain. From T cells, B-cell-depleted T cells, or PBMCs came the material, which was cDNA or gDNA.

How the authors handled the data: Reference gene primers were amplified, and this amplification served to estimate nucleated cell counts. The protocol was immunoSEQ multiplex PCR, while the TCRdb copy is restricted to in-frame clones and leaves out a portion. V and J calls and clone size are copied from that table; D and trimming were computed from the DNA. Among some 96,000 clones listed, approximately 89% were seen once. The V gene's germline CDR1 is SGHDN and CDR2 FVKESK. CDR3 length equals 17 residues. With 4 bases clipped from V and 6 bases from J, the junction kept 10 bases outside the gene matches.

The receptor comes from a man in his fifties with active COVID-19. Material for sequencing was peripheral blood. The rearrangement joins TRBV14 to TRBJ2-1; 12 bases map to TRBD2. CDR3 sequence: CASSRSLGLAGFNEQFF. The CDR3 region has the DNA TGTGCCAGCAGCCGATCGCTTGGACTAGCGGGATTCAATGAGCAGTTCTTC. The whole variable domain, remainder taken from reference TRBV14 and TRBJ2-1, is EAGVTQFPSHSVIEKGQTVTLRCDPISGHDNLYWYRRVMGKEIKFLLHFVKESKQDESGMPNNRFLAERTGGTYSTLKVQPAELEDSGVYFCASSRSLGLAGFNEQFFGPGTRLTVL.